This T cell receptor beta chain derives from a study of T cell changes during pregnancy in multiple sclerosis. This clone was seen repeatedly, ten times or more. Only in-frame clones appear in the TCRdb table, and some are missing; sequencing was by immunoSEQ multiplex PCR. The data contain about 44,000 clones, approximately 88% of them singletons. The CDR3 contains 14 residues. V lost 1 base to trimming and J lost 6 bases, with 9 bases between them. The germline gives CDR1 SGHAT, CDR2 FQNNGV. The source of this sequence is a female donor with multiple sclerosis, enrolled in a pregnancy study. The material was CD4+ T cells from peripheral blood mononuclear cells, obtained in the first trimester of pregnancy. This chain links TRBV11-2 with TRBJ2-2; D is possibly TRBD2 (5 bases). CDR3 sequence reads: CASSLGVASGELFF. CDR3 coding DNA: TGTGCCAGCAGCTTAGGGGTAGCGTCCGGGGAGCTGTTTTTT.